The 14 T cell receptor beta chains presented below share a single source sample, sequenced in a study of blood T cell repertoires in COVID-19. Libraries were prepared by immunoSEQ multiplex PCR; TCRdb keeps only in-frame clonotypes and omits some of them. The sample has around 100,000 clones, 85% seen once. Sequencing used peripheral blood. The source of these receptors is a human donor in a cohort sampled during active COVID-19.

On this clone itself: One end of the junction varies from germline; a read error may be responsible. The sample carries other DNA sequences with the same CDR3. The chain combines TRBV4-1 with TRBJ1-3; D gene unclear. The V gene's germline CDR1 is MGHRA and CDR2 YSYEKL. This CDR3 is 14 amino acids long. DNA for the CDR3: TGCGCCAGCAGTCAAGCCGGGATCGGAAACACCATATATTTT. Translating gives CASSQAGIGNTIYF.

The chain recombines TRBV9 with TRBJ2-2, with a weak D call TRBD1 (5 bases). The V gene's germline CDR1 is SGDLS and CDR2 YYNGEE. Trimming cost V 3 bases and J 4 bases, with 10 bases left between them. The CDR3 is 14 amino acids. The CDR3 spells CASSGWGGTGELFF. The CDR3 DNA sequence: TGTGCCAGCAGCGGGTGGGGCGGCACCGGGGAGCTGTTTTTT.

The chain employs TRBV9 and TRBJ1-6, with a possible D match to TRBD1 (6 bases). With 3 bases removed from V and 7 bases from J, the gap between germline ends came to 8 bases. Germline CDR1 reads SGDLS; CDR2 reads YYNGEE. The length of the CDR3 is 13 residues. CDR3 nucleotides: TGTGCCAGCAGCGGACAGGTGAATTCACCCCTCCACTTT. Protein product: CASSGQVNSPLHF.

The chain joins TRBV3-1 (or the pseudogene TRBV3-2) to TRBJ1-4; no clear D. The V end lost 1 base, the J end lost 4 bases, and 7 bases lay between the germline ends. The CDR3 spans 14 residues. Germline lookup yields CDR1 LGHDT and CDR2 YNNKEL (reference sequence). The DNA of the CDR3 is TGTGCCAGCAGCCAAGTCGCCGGTAATGAAAAACTGTTTTTT. It specifies CASSQVAGNEKLFF.

This rearrangement joins TRBV11-1 to TRBJ1-1; D is possibly TRBD1 (6 bases). The CDR3 loop spans 14 amino acids. V was clipped by 2 bases and J by 4 bases, with 11 bases between them. Per the germline V gene, CDR1 is SGHAT and CDR2 is FQDESV (reference sequence). CDR3 region: CASSLYRVGTEAFF. Here the CDR3 DNA reads TGTGCCAGCAGCTTATACAGGGTGGGCACTGAAGCTTTCTTT.

This sequence joins TRBV5-1 and TRBJ2-5, with D possibly being TRBD2 (5 bases). V dropped 0 bases and J dropped 5 bases, with 17 bases sitting between them. Looked up from germline, CDR1 is SGHRS and CDR2 is YFSETQ. The CDR3 extends over 16 amino acids. This CDR3 reads CASSLDPSGSGETQYF. The CDR3 DNA sequence: TGCGCCAGCAGCTTGGATCCCTCGGGCTCGGGGGAGACCCAGTACTTC.

J is TRBJ2-7 and V is TRBV29-1, with 9 bases lining up with TRBD2. The germline V gene encodes CDR1 SQVTM and CDR2 ANQGSEA. J lost 0 bases, V lost 1 base, and 4 bases had no gene match. The CDR3 is made up of 15 amino acids. CDR3 region: CSVEGGLANSYEQYF. The CDR3 nucleotides read TGCAGCGTTGAAGGCGGACTAGCGAACTCCTACGAGCAGTACTTC.

CDR3 DNA: TGTGCCAGTAGTAATATAGAGTCGTGGCGGCGAGGACAGTTATATAATTCACCCCTCCACTTT. This codes for CASSNIESWRRGQLYNSPLHF. The V and J genes are TRBV19 and TRBJ1-6; TRBD1 is a possible D gene (6 bases). Germline V gene lookup returns CDR1 LNHDA and CDR2 SQIVND (reference sequence). CDR3 length equals 21 residues. The V gene lost 4 bases and the J gene lost 4 bases, with 29 bases spanning the gap.

This chain joins TRBV5-1 and TRBJ2-2; D remains unclear. The V gene lost 0 bases and the J gene lost 1 base, with 7 bases spanning the gap. This CDR3 comprises 15 residues. Germline V gene data show CDR1 as SGHRS and CDR2 as YFSETQ. CDR3 nucleotides: TGCGCCAGCAGCTTGGCTCCAGGGAACACCGGGGAGCTGTTTTTT. Amino acid sequence: CASSLAPGNTGELFF.

Of note for this clone: Additional DNA sequences in this sample encode the identical CDR3. This sequence joins TRBV5-1 and TRBJ1-2; D possibly corresponds to TRBD1 (6 bases). The V end lost 2 bases, the J end lost 6 bases, and 11 bases lay between the germline ends. CDR3 length: 13 residues. CDR1 SGHRS and CDR2 YFSETQ come from the germline V gene. Here the CDR3 reads CASSFGGPDGYTF. DNA for the CDR3: TGCGCCAGCAGCTTTGGGGGCCCCGATGGCTACACCTTC.

This chain links TRBV28 with TRBJ2-7; TRBD2 matches 10 bases. This CDR3 has 17 residues. Germline CDR1 and CDR2: MDHEN and SYDVKM. V was clipped by 1 base and J by 0 bases; unmatched bases: 6. In DNA, the CDR3 is TGTGCCAGCAGTTTATTGGGGACTAGCGCATACTCCTACGAGCAGTACTTC. Residues: CASSLLGTSAYSYEQYF.

In DNA form, the CDR3 reads TGTGCCAGCAGTTACACACATAGCGGGAGGTACAATGAGCAGTTCTTC. Translated, it gives CASSYTHSGRYNEQFF. The chain carries TRBV6-5 and TRBJ2-1, with 10 bases matching TRBD2. Germline CDR1 reads MNHEY; CDR2 reads SVGAGI. The ends lost 2 bases at V and 4 bases at J; junction bases unmatched: 5. The CDR3 contains 16 residues.

The CDR3 DNA reads TGTGCCAGCAGCTTCCAGCGGGGGGCTGGAGAGACCCAGTACTTC. This encodes CASSFQRGAGETQYF. This chain uses TRBV7-2 with TRBJ2-5; 9 positions match TRBD2. The CDR3 runs 15 residues. Trimming took 3 bases from V and 4 from J; bases not matched to a gene: 6. The germline CDR1 and CDR2 sequences are SGHTA and FQGNSA.

V and J are TRBV5-1 and TRBJ1-1, with a weak D call TRBD1 (6 bases). This CDR3 comprises 12 residues. V dropped 4 bases and J dropped 10 bases, with 14 bases sitting between them. Germline CDR1 and CDR2: SGHRS and YFSETQ. CDR3 sequence: CASSPQGIVAFF. As DNA, the CDR3 is TGCGCCAGCAGCCCGCAGGGGATCGTAGCTTTCTTT.